The 29 T cell receptor beta chains below were found in one sample sequenced in a study of T cell clonality in common variable immunodeficiency. Using immunoSEQ multiplex PCR, the repertoire was profiled, and TCRdb retains in-frame clones only, with some absent. The sample yields roughly 42,000 clones, without any singletons. Their specific antigens are unknown. The study's findings and limits: Fewer deletions and N-nucleotide insertions were reportedly seen in common variable immunodeficiency TCR beta sequences.

Material: peripheral blood mononuclear cells. These receptors originate from a human donor with common variable immunodeficiency.

At least ten counts were recorded for this clone. Read data end 3 residues before the CDR3 end; the end is taken from the germline J gene. The V and J genes are TRBV29-1 and TRBJ1-5, with 7 bases matching TRBD1. This CDR3 region has 12 residues. The germline V gene has CDR1 SQVTM and CDR2 ANQGSEA. J gave up 3 bases and V 6 bases, and 2 bases lay outside the gene matches. Here the CDR3 reads CSVGQANQPQHF. The sequenced part of the CDR3 DNA is TGCAGCGTCGGACAGGCCAATCAGCCC.

This clone was recorded at least ten times. Read data end 3 residues before the CDR3 end; the end is taken from the germline J gene. The rearrangement uses TRBV18 and TRBJ2-3; no clear D gene. V was pared by 2 bases and J by 4 bases, with 10 bases between. CDR3 size: 14 residues. In germline, CDR1 is KGHSH, CDR2 LQKENI. CDR3: CASSPVGRADTQYF. The CDR3 DNA, read in part, is TGTGCCAGCTCACCAGTAGGGCGAGCAGATACG. Drawing the rest from reference TRBV18 and TRBJ2-3, the complete variable domain is NAGVMQNPRHLVRRRGQEARLRCSPMKGHSHVYWYRQLPEEGLKFMVYLQKENIIDESGMPKERFSAEFPKEGPSILRIQQVVRGDSAAYFCASSPVGRADTQYFGPGTRLTVL.

This clone was counted at least ten times. Partial CDR3 DNA: TGTGCCTGGAGTGTACAGGGCAAGCCCTACGAG. The encoded protein is CAWSVQGKPYE. In full, the CDR3 reads CAWSVQGKPYEQYF. V gene TRBV30 combines with J gene TRBJ2-7, with D possibly being TRBD1 (6 bases). Read data end 3 residues before the CDR3 end; the end is taken from the germline J gene. In germline, CDR1 is GTSNPN, CDR2 SVGIG (reference sequence). Trimming stripped 0 bases from V and 2 bases from J, with 11 bases between. The CDR3 consists of 14 residues.

In this sample, this clone turned up many times. The CDR3 is cut off 3 residues early in the read; its end comes from the germline J gene. The genes are TRBV18 and TRBJ2-3, with 9 bases identical to TRBD1. V was pared by 4 bases and J by 0 bases, with 5 bases of the junction left unmatched. Germline V gene sequence: CDR1 KGHSH, CDR2 LQKENI. The CDR3 contains 16 residues. CDR3: CASSRSGQGSTDTQYF. Incomplete CDR3 DNA: TGTGCCAGCTCACGATCGGGACAGGGCAGCACAGATACG. The whole variable domain, remainder taken from reference TRBV18 and TRBJ2-3, is NAGVMQNPRHLVRRRGQEARLRCSPMKGHSHVYWYRQLPEEGLKFMVYLQKENIIDESGMPKERFSAEFPKEGPSILRIQQVVRGDSAAYFCASSRSGQGSTDTQYFGPGTRLTVL.

This clone was seen more than once but under ten times. The CDR3 is cut off 3 residues early in the read; its end comes from the germline J gene. The chain employs TRBV5-1 and TRBJ2-1; 8 bases agree with TRBD1. Germline assignment: CDR1 SGHRS and CDR2 YFSETQ. This CDR3 is built from 13 residues. J gave up 7 bases and V 7 bases, and 7 bases lay outside the gene matches. This CDR3 is CASETGDDNEQFF. The CDR3 DNA, read in part, is TGCGCCAGCGAGACAGGGGATGATAATGAG.

The sample holds many counts of this clone. Sequencing ends 3 residues short of the CDR3 end; the germline J gene provides the rest. The J gene is TRBJ1-1, the V gene TRBV19; possibly TRBD1 for D (6 bases). Germline V gene sequence: CDR1 LNHDA, CDR2 SQIVND (reference sequence). The CDR3 is made up of 15 amino acids. V lost 6 bases and J 1 base, leaving 15 bases between the germline ends. CDR3 sequence: CASSSRDTPNTEAFF. The part of the CDR3 DNA that was read is TGTGCCAGTAGCTCCCGGGACACACCGAACACTGAA.

This clone was found a few times. The CDR3 extends 3 residues past the end of the read, so its final part is completed from the germline J gene. The chain joins TRBV6-2 or TRBV6-3 to TRBJ1-1; tentatively, D is TRBD1 (6 bases). V was clipped by 4 bases and J by 4 bases, with 13 bases between them. Germline V gene lookup returns CDR1 MNHEY and CDR2 SVGEGT. There are 14 residues in the CDR3. The CDR3 loop reads CASSSRQVGTEAFF. The part of the CDR3 DNA that was read is TGTGCCAGCAGTTCGCGACAGGTTGGCACTGAA.

This clone was detected only a few times. With the read ending 3 residues before the CDR3 end, the germline J gene is used to fill in that end. V is TRBV30 and J is TRBJ2-3; D is undetermined. V lost 0 bases, J lost 2 bases, and 12 bases lay in between. CDR3 length: 15 amino acids. Germline V CDR1 and CDR2: GTSNPN, SVGIG (reference sequence). Partial CDR3 DNA: TGTGCCTGGAGTGTTGCCCAGGCGACCACAGATACG. It codes for CAWSVAQATTDT. The full CDR3 reads CAWSVAQATTDTQYF.

This clone has a handful of counts. Read data end 3 residues before the CDR3 end; the end is taken from the germline J gene. This rearrangement joins TRBV7-2 to TRBJ2-1; TRBD1 agrees at 8 bases. The CDR3 spans 13 residues. V shed 4 bases and J 9 bases; nucleotides not matched to a gene: 5. The V gene's germline CDR1 is SGHTA and CDR2 FQGNSA. CDR3 sequence: CASSWTGSVEQFF. CDR3 bases read: TGTGCCAGCAGCTGGACAGGGTCAGTTGAG.

Concerning this clone: The read terminates 3 residues before the CDR3 end, so the remaining end is supplied by the germline J gene. V is TRBV30 and J is TRBJ2-5, with D possibly matching TRBD1 (6 bases). V lost 4 bases, J lost 4 bases, and 10 bases lay in between. The CDR3 has 12 amino acids. Looked up from germline, CDR1 is GTSNPN and CDR2 is SVGIG (reference sequence). CDR3 bases read: TGTGCCTGGACCCCAGGGGCAGAGACC. It specifies CAWTPGAET. The full CDR3 protein reads CAWTPGAETQYF.

This clone has a handful of counts. From the germline J gene comes the end of the CDR3, since the read stops 3 residues before it. The chain links TRBV5-1 to TRBJ2-1; 12 bases match TRBD2. J gave up 8 bases and V 0 bases, and 3 bases lay outside the gene matches. Germline lookup yields CDR1 SGHRS and CDR2 YFSETQ. This CDR3 is built from 15 residues. The sequenced part of the CDR3 DNA is TGCGCCAGCAGCTTGGGACTAGCGGGAGTATATGAG. Residues: CASSLGLAGVYE. The full CDR3 reads CASSLGLAGVYEQFF. Full variable domain (outside the CDR3, taken from reference TRBV5-1 and TRBJ2-1): KAGVTQTPRYLIKTRGQQVTLSCSPISGHRSVSWYQQTPGQGLQFLFEYFSETQRNKGNFPGRFSGRQFSNSRSEMNVSTLELGDSALYLCASSLGLAGVYEQFFGPGTRLTVL.

This clone was observed at least ten times. The read ends 3 residues before the CDR3 terminus; that terminus is restored from the germline J gene. The J gene is TRBJ2-4, the V gene TRBV29-1; a possible D gene is TRBD2 (5 bases). Looked up from germline, CDR1 is SQVTM and CDR2 is ANQGSEA. Deletions cut 0 bases from V and 4 bases from J, with 13 bases between. The CDR3 covers 15 residues. CDR3 bases read: TGCAGCGTTGAAGATCGGGCGGGCGCAAAAAACATT. This sequence encodes CSVEDRAGAKNI. The whole CDR3 sequence is CSVEDRAGAKNIQYF.

CDR3 residues: CSAGGQGVNSPLHF. The CDR3 bases that were read are TGCAGTGCGGGCGGACAGGGGGTTAATTCACCC. V is TRBV20-1 and J is TRBJ1-6; TRBD1 matches 10 bases. The read halts 3 residues ahead of the CDR3 end, with the missing end drawn from the germline J gene. The CDR3 length is 14 residues. Germline loops: CDR1 DFQATT, CDR2 SNEGSKA (reference sequence). V shed 6 bases, J shed 6 bases, and the junction held 5 bases outside the gene matches.

This clone has a count of ten or more. With the read ending 3 residues before the CDR3 end, the germline J gene is used to fill in that end. The chain is built from TRBV18 and TRBJ1-1; D ambiguous. From germline, CDR1 is KGHSH and CDR2 LQKENI. V lost 3 bases to trimming and J lost 0 bases, with 11 bases between them. The CDR3 extends over 15 amino acids. The CDR3 sequence: CASSPLNRVNTEAFF. The CDR3 DNA, read in part, is TGTGCCAGCTCACCCTTGAACAGAGTGAACACTGAA.

There are many counts of this clone. The CDR3 is cut off 3 residues early in the read; its end comes from the germline J gene. This specimen includes other DNA sequences encoding the same CDR3. V usage is TRBV7-9 and J usage is TRBJ2-5; the D gene is possibly TRBD1 (5 bases). Germline V gene lookup returns CDR1 SEHNR and CDR2 FQNEAQ (reference sequence). Trimming removed 4 bases from V and 1 base from J, with 10 bases in between. The CDR3 runs to 14 residues. CDR3 sequence reads: CASSSWTTQETQYF. The sequenced CDR3 bases are TGTGCCAGCAGCTCCTGGACAACCCAAGAGACC.

Concerning this clone: The read ends 3 residues early relative to the CDR3; the germline J gene fills the gap. The genes are TRBV7-2 and TRBJ2-4, with a tentative D call TRBD2 (5 bases). The CDR3 totals 15 residues. Germline loops: CDR1 SGHTA, CDR2 FQGNSA. The ends were cut back, 2 bases at V and 6 bases at J, with 14 bases in the middle. The part of the CDR3 DNA that was read is TGTGCCAGCAGCTTATACGGCGGGCCGGGAAACATT. Translated: CASSLYGGPGNI. The full CDR3 protein reads CASSLYGGPGNIQYF. The variable domain in full, completed from reference TRBV7-2 and TRBJ2-4, reads GAGVSQSPSNKVTEKGKDVELRCDPISGHTALYWYRQSLGQGLEFLIYFQGNSAPDKSGLPSDRFSAERTGGSVSTLTIQRTQQEDSAVYLCASSLYGGPGNIQYFGAGTRLSVL.

This clone was counted between two and nine times. Read sequence stops 3 residues before the CDR3 end, and the germline J gene provides the missing end. The rearrangement uses TRBV6-1 and TRBJ2-7; 7 nucleotides align to TRBD1. This CDR3 region has 15 residues. J lost 3 bases, V lost 2 bases, and 7 bases had no gene match. Germline CDR1 reads MNHNS; CDR2 reads SASEGT. The CDR3 sequence: CASSEMDRKFYEQYF. Incomplete CDR3 DNA: TGTGCCAGCAGTGAAATGGACAGGAAATTCTACGAG.

This clone was counted many times. The sequenced fragment ends 3 residues before the CDR3 boundary, so the rest is inferred from the germline J gene. This sequence joins TRBV29-1 and TRBJ2-7; possibly TRBD1 for D (6 bases). The CDR3 is made up of 11 amino acids. Germline V gives CDR1 SQVTM, CDR2 ANQGSEA. Trimming removed 4 bases from V and 3 bases from J, with 7 bases in between. CDR3 DNA, as far as it was read: TGCAGCGTTGGGACAGACTACGAG. Protein sequence: CSVGTDYE. The entire CDR3 protein is CSVGTDYEQYF.

This clone appeared a few times. The read ends 3 residues early relative to the CDR3; the germline J gene fills the gap. The rearrangement joins TRBV2 to TRBJ2-3, with TRBD2 identical over 12 bases. V was clipped by 8 bases and J by 3 bases; unmatched bases: 9. Per the germline V gene, CDR1 is SNHLY and CDR2 is FYNNEI. This CDR3 is 16 amino acids long. This CDR3 reads CASGPTSGRMTDTQYF. CDR3 bases read: TGTGCCAGCGGACCGACTAGCGGGAGAATGACAGATACG.

This clone was seen only a few times. The CDR3 extends 3 residues past the end of the read, so its final part is completed from the germline J gene. The chain couples TRBV19 to TRBJ1-1, with TRBD1 matching 7 bases. V lost 8 bases and J lost 4; bases outside the gene matches: 4. The CDR3 has 12 amino acids. CDR1 is LNHDA and CDR2 is SQIVND in the germline V gene (reference sequence). This chain's CDR3 is CASEGASTEAFF. CDR3 DNA, as far as it was read: TGTGCCAGTGAGGGGGCGAGCACTGAA.

As concerns this clone: Coverage ceases 3 residues before the CDR3 finishes, and the germline J gene fills in the end. The chain joins TRBV30 to TRBJ1-2, with unresolved D. The CDR3 runs 12 residues. Trimming removed 4 bases at V and 7 bases at J, with 13 bases between. Germline V lookup: CDR1 GTSNPN, CDR2 SVGIG (reference sequence). This CDR3 is CAWNPPKAGYTF. Partial CDR3 DNA: TGTGCCTGGAACCCACCCAAGGCTGGC. The complete variable domain, with remaining parts taken from reference TRBV30 and TRBJ1-2, reads SQTIHQWPATLVQPVGSPLSLECTVEGTSNPNLYWYRQAAGRGLQLLFYSVGIGQISSEVPQNLSASRPQDRQFILSSKKLLLSDSGFYLCAWNPPKAGYTFGSGTRLTVV.

In its sample, this clone was seen many times. The read terminates 3 residues before the CDR3 end, so the remaining end is supplied by the germline J gene. The chain combines TRBV2 with TRBJ1-5, with D possibly TRBD1 on 6 matching bases. CDR1 is SNHLY and CDR2 is FYNNEI in the germline V gene. The CDR3 sequence is 14 residues long. Trimming took off 3 bases at V and 4 bases at J, with 10 bases between the two ends. CDR3 residues: CASSEQGNNQPQHF. CDR3 DNA, as far as it was read: TGTGCCAGCAGTGAGCAGGGGAATAATCAGCCC.

About this clone itself: The CDR3 end lies 3 residues beyond the end of the read and is filled in from the germline J gene. The chain couples TRBV20-1 to TRBJ2-7; 16 positions agree with TRBD2. V lost 2 bases and J lost 3; bases outside the gene matches: 4. The CDR3 is made up of 16 amino acids. From germline, CDR1 is DFQATT and CDR2 SNEGSKA (reference sequence). The part of the CDR3 DNA that was read is TGCAGTGCTAGATCCGGGACTAGCGGGAGGGACTACGAG. Translated: CSARSGTSGRDYE. The full CDR3 protein is CSARSGTSGRDYEQYF.

This clone was seen ten or more times. Read data end 3 residues before the CDR3 end; the end is taken from the germline J gene. The rearrangement links TRBV18 to TRBJ2-1, with 8 nucleotides matching TRBD2. The CDR3 extends over 16 amino acids. V lost 4 bases, J lost 2 bases, and 7 bases stayed unmatched. CDR1 KGHSH and CDR2 LQKENI come from the germline V gene. The CDR3 loop reads CASSRMGAGAYNEQFF. Partial CDR3 DNA: TGTGCCAGCTCACGAATGGGAGCGGGGGCCTACAATGAG.

This clone was recorded at least ten times. The CDR3 end is not reached by the read, which stops 3 residues before it; the germline J gene fills it in. The chain is built from TRBV7-9 and TRBJ2-1; D may be TRBD2 (6 bases). The CDR3 totals 14 residues. Between the trimmed V and J ends, which lost 5 bases and 8 bases, there was a span of 16 bases. The germline gives CDR1 SEHNR, CDR2 FQNEAQ (reference sequence). The sequenced CDR3 bases are TGTGCCAGCAGCCCCGTGTCGGCTAGCGATGAG. Amino acid sequence: CASSPVSASDE. In full, the CDR3 is CASSPVSASDEQFF. Looking up the rest from reference TRBV7-9 and TRBJ2-1 gives the full variable domain: DTGVSQNPRHKITKRGQNVTFRCDPISEHNRLYWYRQTLGQGPEFLTYFQNEAQLEKSRLLSDRFSAERPKGSFSTLEIQRTEQGDSAMYLCASSPVSASDEQFFGPGTRLTVL.

CDR3 amino acids: CASKRAPQWDEQFF. The sequenced part of the CDR3 DNA is TGTGCCAGCAAGAGGGCCCCCCAGTGGGATGAG. V gene TRBV6-4 combines with J gene TRBJ2-1; possible D gene TRBD2, 5 bases. The sequence runs out 3 residues before the end of the CDR3; the remainder is reconstructed from the germline J gene. This CDR3 region has 14 residues. Germline values: CDR1 MRHNA, CDR2 SNTAGT. Trimming shortened V by 7 bases and J by 8 bases, and 18 bases separated the two germline ends.

Regarding this clone: The observed sequence ends 3 residues before the CDR3 terminus, with the missing tail filled in from the germline J gene. The V call is TRBV5-1, the J call TRBJ2-1; 12 nucleotides agree with TRBD2. The length of the CDR3 is 16 residues. Per germline, CDR1 SGHRS and CDR2 YFSETQ. Losses at the gene ends were 0 bases for V and 9 bases for J; bases not matched to a gene: 7. The covered CDR3 bases are TGCGCCAGCAGCTTGGGCCCTAGCGGGGGGGCGATTGAG. Translation gives CASSLGPSGGAIE. The whole CDR3 is CASSLGPSGGAIEQFF.

This clone has at least ten counts. The CDR3 goes on 3 residues after the read ends, and that part is filled in from the germline J gene. The V gene is TRBV19, the J gene TRBJ1-1; 10 bases map to TRBD1. Germline V gives CDR1 LNHDA, CDR2 SQIVND (reference sequence). The V gene end was trimmed by 9 bases and the J gene end by 5 bases; junction bases not matched to a gene: 12. This CDR3 has 15 residues. This CDR3 is CASLRVGTGVTEAFF. CDR3 DNA, as far as it was read: TGTGCCAGCTTGAGAGTTGGGACAGGGGTTACTGAA.

This clone was detected many times. Read data end 3 residues before the CDR3 end; the end is taken from the germline J gene. The chain carries TRBV2 and TRBJ2-1, with 7 bases fitting TRBD2. The CDR3 runs 15 residues. Trimming took 2 bases from V and 4 from J; bases not matched to a gene: 5. Looked up from germline, CDR1 is SNHLY and CDR2 is FYNNEI. CDR3 amino acids: CASSELGGNYNEQFF. The sequenced CDR3 bases are TGTGCCAGCAGTGAATTGGGGGGGAATTACAATGAG.